The 18 T cell receptor beta chains below come from one sample, sequenced in a study of cytomegalovirus exposure and HLA in healthy donors. 60 Vbeta and 13 Jbeta primers were used in PCR. Some clones are missing from TCRdb's copy, which holds only in-frame ones; the method was immunoSEQ multiplex PCR. This table holds tens of thousands of clones, 79% found once. The material sequenced was PBMCs. The source is a woman aged 40 to 50 in good health and CMV-seronegative.

The rearrangement joins TRBV19 to TRBJ2-5; 8 nucleotides line up with TRBD1. V was pared by 5 bases and J by 11 bases, with 10 bases of the junction left unmatched. Germline loops: CDR1 LNHDA, CDR2 SQIVND (reference sequence). This CDR3 spans 13 amino acids. CDR3 in DNA: TGTGCCAGTAGTCCAGGGGGCCTAGGGGGGCAGTACTTC. Amino acid sequence: CASSPGGLGGQYF. The full variable domain, with the rest looked up from reference TRBV19 and TRBJ2-5, is DGGITQSPKYLFRKEGQNVTLSCEQNLNHDAMYWYRQDPGQGLRLIYYSQIVNDFQKGDIAEGYSVSREKKESFPLTVTSAQKNPTAFYLCASSPGGLGGQYFGPGTRLLVL.

V and J are TRBV4-3 and TRBJ2-2, with 13 bases lining up with TRBD2. Germline CDR1 reads LGHNA; CDR2 reads YSLEER. The CDR3 sequence is 19 residues long. The V gene end was trimmed by 3 bases and the J gene end by 6 bases; junction bases not matched to a gene: 13. For the CDR3, the DNA is TGCGCCAGCAGCCATGCAGGGACTAGCGGGGCGGTGTGGGCCGGGGAGCTGTTTTTT. This gives the protein CASSHAGTSGAVWAGELFF.

The chain couples TRBV2 to TRBJ1-6, with TRBD1 matching over 8 bases. Germline loops: CDR1 SNHLY, CDR2 FYNNEI. The CDR3 extends over 16 amino acids. V trimming: 3 bases; J trimming: 11 bases; junction bases outside the gene matches: 12. The DNA for the CDR3 is TGTGCCAGCAGTGATGTTGTCAGGGGGCACATTGCACCCCTCCACTTT. Translation gives CASSDVVRGHIAPLHF.

The chain is built from TRBV2 and TRBJ1-4; 9 positions agree with TRBD1. CDR1 SNHLY and CDR2 FYNNEI come from the germline V gene. This CDR3 has 16 amino acids. V trimming: 7 bases; J trimming: 0 bases; junction bases outside the gene matches: 6. The CDR3 is CASNYRGLATNEKLFF. DNA for the CDR3: TGTGCCAGCAACTACAGGGGGCTGGCAACTAATGAAAAACTGTTTTTT.

Concerning this clone itself: A junction boundary mismatches the germline segment, possibly from a read error. The V call is TRBV7-9, the J call TRBJ1-5; no definite D call. This CDR3 region has 12 residues. Germline assignment: CDR1 SEHNR and CDR2 FQNEAQ (reference sequence). In nucleotides, the CDR3 is TGTTCCAGCAGCGCCAACACAGAGCCCCAGCATTTT. This gives the protein CSSSANTEPQHF.

The rearrangement joins TRBV7-2 to TRBJ2-7; 8 bases fit TRBD1. Looked up from germline, CDR1 is SGHTA and CDR2 is FQGNSA. The J segment lost 2 bases and the V segment lost 3 bases, leaving 3 bases of the junction unmatched. This CDR3 spans 14 amino acids. The CDR3 region is CASSFRDRPYEQYF. The CDR3 DNA is TGTGCCAGCAGCTTCCGGGACAGGCCCTACGAGCAGTACTTC. The full variable domain, rest sourced from reference TRBV7-2 and TRBJ2-7, is GAGVSQSPSNKVTEKGKDVELRCDPISGHTALYWYRQSLGQGLEFLIYFQGNSAPDKSGLPSDRFSAERTGGSVSTLTIQRTQQEDSAVYLCASSFRDRPYEQYFGPGTRLTVT.

The gene calls are TRBV30 and TRBJ1-1; a weak D match, TRBD1 (6 bases). The ends were cut back, 3 bases at V and 2 bases at J, with 13 bases in the middle. CDR1 GTSNPN and CDR2 SVGIG come from the germline V gene (reference sequence). CDR3 size: 14 residues. CDR3 region: CAWRNRVGNTEAFF. CDR3 in DNA: TGTGCCTGGAGGAACAGGGTAGGAAACACTGAAGCTTTCTTT.

V gene TRBV7-2 combines with J gene TRBJ2-2; D gene unclear. V lost 4 bases, J lost 4 bases, and 13 bases lay in between. CDR3 size: 15 residues. The V gene's germline CDR1 is SGHTA and CDR2 FQGNSA. The CDR3 region has the DNA TGTGCCAGCAGCTCTACCACGGTTAGCACCGGGGAGCTGTTTTTT. Residues: CASSSTTVSTGELFF.

This clone has a single count. The chain employs TRBV20-1 and TRBJ1-1; D gene ambiguous. The CDR3 is 10 residues long. Germline V gene sequence: CDR1 DFQATT, CDR2 SNEGSKA (reference sequence). V was pared by 6 bases and J by 4 bases, with 6 bases between. The CDR3 sequence is CSAKSTEAFF. CDR3 DNA sequence: TGCAGTGCCAAATCCACTGAAGCTTTCTTT.

The chain links TRBV7-2 to TRBJ1-2, with 7 bases identical to TRBD1. This CDR3 comprises 14 residues. The junction had 10 bases not matched to a gene; V was cut back by 8 bases and J by 4 bases. The V gene's germline CDR1 is SGHTA and CDR2 FQGNSA. This CDR3 is CASLLTQGTYGYTF. CDR3 bases: TGTGCCAGCCTGCTGACACAGGGGACCTATGGCTACACCTTC.

This sequence joins TRBV5-1 and TRBJ2-2; D might be TRBD2 (6 bases). V dropped 4 bases and J dropped 0 bases, with 13 bases sitting between them. The CDR3 is 16 amino acids. Looked up from germline, CDR1 is SGHRS and CDR2 is YFSETQ. CDR3 bases: TGCGCCAGCAGCCCCCTGGGGGGACCGAACACCGGGGAGCTGTTTTTT. Translated: CASSPLGGPNTGELFF.

The chain recombines TRBV2 with TRBJ1-5, with 8 bases fitting TRBD1. V trimming: 6 bases; J trimming: 5 bases; junction bases outside the gene matches: 6. Germline CDR1 and CDR2: SNHLY and FYNNEI. The length of the CDR3 is 14 residues. CDR3 loop: CASRRTGGDQPQHF. CDR3 nucleotide sequence: TGTGCCAGCAGACGAACAGGGGGGGATCAGCCCCAGCATTTT. Full variable domain (rest looked up from reference TRBV2 and TRBJ1-5): EPEVTQTPSHQVTQMGQEVILRCVPISNHLYFYWYRQILGQKVEFLVSFYNNEISEKSEIFDDQFSVERPDGSNFTLKIRSTKLEDSAMYFCASRRTGGDQPQHFGDGTRLSIL.

This clone has only one observation. The V and J genes are TRBV13 and TRBJ2-1; maybe TRBD1 (6 bases). Trimming cost V 5 bases and J 3 bases, with 17 bases left between them. Per germline, CDR1 PRHDT and CDR2 FYEKMQ (reference sequence). The CDR3 length is 16 residues. The CDR3 sequence: CASSPRGQGGYNEQFF. The CDR3 bases are TGTGCCAGCAGCCCCAGGGGTCAGGGCGGCTACAATGAGCAGTTCTTC. The variable domain in full, with the rest retrieved from reference TRBV13 and TRBJ2-1, is AAGVIQSPRHLIKEKRETATLKCYPIPRHDTVYWYQQGPGQDPQFLISFYEKMQSDKGSIPDRFSAQQFSDYHSELNMSSLELGDSALYFCASSPRGQGGYNEQFFGPGTRLTVL.

The gene calls are TRBV6-1 and TRBJ2-7; the match to TRBD1 covers 9 bases. Trimming took 5 bases from V and 4 from J; bases not matched to a gene: 9. This CDR3 region has 15 residues. Germline values: CDR1 MNHNS, CDR2 SASEGT. The CDR3 here is CASSTTWTGEYEQYF. CDR3 coding DNA: TGTGCCAGCAGTACAACCTGGACAGGGGAATACGAGCAGTACTTC.

V usage is TRBV20-1 and J usage is TRBJ1-2; unclear D gene. The CDR3 contains 11 residues. Germline V lookup: CDR1 DFQATT, CDR2 SNEGSKA (reference sequence). The germline V and J ends were trimmed by 3 bases and 8 bases, with 10 bases remaining between them. The CDR3 loop is CSASEGSGYTF. In DNA, the CDR3 is TGCAGTGCTAGTGAGGGATCAGGCTACACCTTC.

V usage is TRBV27 and J usage is TRBJ2-5; D ambiguous. Germline V gene lookup returns CDR1 MNHEY and CDR2 SMNVEV (reference sequence). The CDR3 contains 11 residues. V was cut by 3 bases and J by 3 bases, with 2 bases left in between. CDR3 residues: CASSFKETQYF. The CDR3 DNA sequence: TGTGCCAGCAGTTTTAAAGAGACCCAGTACTTC.

V gene TRBV6-1 combines with J gene TRBJ1-1, with D possibly matching TRBD1 (6 bases). The V end was cut by 4 bases, the J end by 4 bases, with 10 bases between. Germline CDR1 reads MNHNS; CDR2 reads SASEGT. The CDR3 covers 13 residues. The CDR3 region has the DNA TGTGCCAGCAGTGTTGAAGGGGGCACTGAAGCTTTCTTT. Translated: CASSVEGGTEAFF.

This chain connects TRBV29-1 to TRBJ1-5, with 9 bases lining up with TRBD1. There are 14 residues in the CDR3. Germline V lookup: CDR1 SQVTM, CDR2 ANQGSEA. The ends lost 7 bases at V and 0 bases at J; junction bases unmatched: 4. CDR3 region: CSGPTGGSNQPQHF. The CDR3 nucleotides are TGCAGCGGACCGACAGGGGGTAGCAATCAGCCCCAGCATTTT.